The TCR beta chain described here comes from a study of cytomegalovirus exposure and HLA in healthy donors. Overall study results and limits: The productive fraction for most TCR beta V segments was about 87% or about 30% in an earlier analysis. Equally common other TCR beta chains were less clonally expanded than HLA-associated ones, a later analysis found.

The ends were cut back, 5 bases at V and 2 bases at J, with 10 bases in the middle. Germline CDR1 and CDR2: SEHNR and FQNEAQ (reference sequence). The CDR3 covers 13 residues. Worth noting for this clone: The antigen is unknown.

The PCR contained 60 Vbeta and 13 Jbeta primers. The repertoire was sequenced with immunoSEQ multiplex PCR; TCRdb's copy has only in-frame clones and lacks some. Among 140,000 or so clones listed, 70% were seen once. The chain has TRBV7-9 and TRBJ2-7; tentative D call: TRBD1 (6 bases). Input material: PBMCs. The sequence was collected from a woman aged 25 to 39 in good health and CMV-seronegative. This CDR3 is CASSAGQTYEQYF. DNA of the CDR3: TGTGCCAGCAGCGCTGGACAGACCTACGAGCAGTACTTC.